This T cell receptor (beta chain) was identified in a study of vaccination effects on CD4 cells after COVID-19. The CDR3 has 15 residues. V lost 3 bases, J lost 1 base, and 14 bases lay in between. Germline CDR1 DFQATT, CDR2 SNEGSKA (reference sequence). The table came from immunoSEQ multiplex PCR; TCRdb's copy has only in-frame clones and leaves some out. The sample records about 28,000 clones, around 75% being singletons. Before sequencing, viral peptide pools were used by the ViraFEST assay to expand antigen-specific CD4+ T cells. Once cultured for roughly nine days, the cells underwent separation to obtain CD4+ T cells. Recipients of the vaccine had no prior SARS-CoV-2 infection and negative nucleocapsid antibodies. Points on this clone: Antigen unknown.

Sequences were derived from CD4+ T cells from PBMCs cultured with SARS-CoV-2 spike peptides, sampled before COVID-19 vaccination. This chain joins TRBV20-1 and TRBJ2-3; D gene unclear. The receptor comes from a human donor who received a COVID-19 vaccine. For the CDR3, the DNA is TGCAGTGCTAGTCCCGCCGACCGGGGCACAGATACGCAGTATTTT. Protein sequence: CSASPADRGTDTQYF.